The 14 T cell receptor beta chains reported below all come from one sample, sequenced in a study of regulatory T cells in long-lasting Graves disease. Combining iRepertoire HTBI primers with Arm-PCR of CDR3 regions, the authors built TCR beta libraries. TCRdb analysed the multiplex PCR reads with MiXCR anew, one entry per CDR3 protein. The table includes 400,000 to 500,000 distinct CDR3 sequences, over 20% detected once. The time point is: persistent/refractory GD, antithyroid drugs over 5 years with positive TRAb. RNA isolated from PBMCs was used to make the TCR library. The input for sequencing was peripheral blood mononuclear cells (PBMCs), taken when the disease was refractory, from a patient treated with antithyroid drugs. All receptors come from a female donor with Graves disease.

This chain links TRBV10-3 with TRBJ2-5; D is perhaps TRBD1 or TRBD2 (5 bases each). This CDR3 has 14 amino acids. Germline lookup yields CDR1 ENHRY and CDR2 SYGVKD. V lost 2 bases and J lost 1, with 8 bases in between. CDR3 in DNA: TGTGCCATCAGTGAGCCGGGACGCCAAGAGACCCAGTACTTC. This gives the protein CAISEPGRQETQYF.

The sample holds many counts of this clonotype. This chain uses TRBV2 with TRBJ2-7; D is possibly TRBD1 (5 bases). The V end was cut by 7 bases, the J end by 2 bases, with 9 bases between. The CDR3 length is 12 residues. CDR1 is SNHLY and CDR2 is FYNNEI in the germline V gene. The CDR3 reads CASTQGTYEQYF. DNA of the CDR3: TGTGCCAGCACCCAGGGAACCTACGAGCAGTACTTC.

Details on this clonotype: The final CDR3 position lacks the conserved phenylalanine or tryptophan, pointing to a likely read error. The gene calls are TRBV5-4 and TRBJ2-5, with D possibly being TRBD1 (6 bases). The V gene lost 4 bases and the J gene lost 1 base, with 23 bases spanning the gap. The V gene's germline CDR1 is SGHNT and CDR2 YYREEE (reference sequence). The CDR3 is 18 residues long. DNA of the CDR3: TGTGCCAGCAGCCCACCAAACCCTTCAGGGGTTGGCCAAGAGACCCAGTACCTC. It specifies CASSPPNPSGVGQETQYL.

This clonotype was picked up many times. V usage is TRBV12-3 or TRBV12-4 and J usage is TRBJ2-6, with TRBD1 as a possible D gene (5 bases). The V end lost 7 bases, the J end lost 3 bases, and 10 bases lay between the germline ends. The CDR3 runs to 14 residues. CDR3 nucleotide sequence: TGTGCCAGCACCTTGGGGCTTGGGGCCAACGTCCTGACTTTC. Residues: CASTLGLGANVLTF.

This clonotype was detected a few times. This may stem from a read error, because a much larger clone lies one nucleotide away. The rearrangement uses TRBV6-2 or TRBV6-3 and TRBJ1-5; TRBD1 is a possible D gene (5 bases). The CDR3 has 13 residues. Per germline, CDR1 MNHEY and CDR2 SVGEGT. The DNA of the CDR3 is TGTGCCAGCGGTTACTCGCAGGGCCAGCCCCAGCATTTT. Protein: CASGYSQGQPQHF.

The V call is TRBV6-5, the J call TRBJ1-1, with no clear D. Trimming removed 2 bases from V and 3 bases from J, with 10 bases in between. The CDR3 covers 14 residues. CDR1 is MNHEY and CDR2 is SVGAGI in the germline V gene. DNA of the CDR3: TGTGCCAGCAGTTACCTAGAGAAGTACACTGAAGCTTTCTTT. Translation: CASSYLEKYTEAFF.

Many counts were recorded for this clonotype. The chain uses TRBV27 and TRBJ1-4; weak D call: TRBD1 (5 bases). Germline V CDR1 and CDR2: MNHEY, SMNVEV (reference sequence). V was trimmed by 4 bases and J by 10 bases, leaving 16 bases between them. The CDR3 loop spans 14 amino acids. The CDR3 is CASSYSQTGGKLFF. In DNA, the CDR3 is TGTGCCAGCAGTTACTCGCAGACGGGGGGAAAACTGTTTTTT.

The CDR3 DNA is TGTGCCAGCAGTTTATTGGGGGGAAAAAACACCGGGGAGCTGTTTTTT. Amino acid sequence: CASSLLGGKNTGELFF. V and J are TRBV28 and TRBJ2-2; D is perhaps TRBD2 (6 bases). CDR1 and CDR2 (germline): MDHEN, SYDVKM. This CDR3 has 16 residues. Deletions cut 1 base from V and 2 bases from J, with 11 bases between.

For this clonotype: A much larger clone lies one base from this, so it may be a read error. The chain has TRBV3-1 and TRBJ2-7; no clear D. The CDR3 contains 14 residues. Germline V gives CDR1 LGHDT, CDR2 YNNKEL (reference sequence). The CDR3 here is CAGSHNSFPDEQYF. The CDR3 DNA is TGTGCCGGCAGCCACAACTCCTTTCCGGACGAGCAGTACTTC.

There are many counts of this clonotype. V gene TRBV20-1 combines with J gene TRBJ2-5, with TRBD2 identical over 8 bases. Trimming at V came to 3 bases and at J to 4 bases, leaving 7 bases not matched to a gene. This CDR3 comprises 14 residues. Looked up from germline, CDR1 is DFQATT and CDR2 is SNEGSKA (reference sequence). In DNA, the CDR3 is TGCAGTGCTAGTTCGGGGGGGCGGGTAGAGACCCAGTACTTC. It is translated as CSASSGGRVETQYF.

The sample holds a few counts of this clonotype. The V call is TRBV6-2 or TRBV6-3, the J call TRBJ2-2, with D unclear. Trimming cost V 5 bases and J 4 bases, with 11 bases left between them. The V gene's germline CDR1 is MNHEY and CDR2 SVGEGT. This CDR3 is 14 amino acids long. The CDR3 spells CASSVKGFTGELFF. CDR3 sequence (DNA): TGTGCCAGCAGTGTTAAAGGGTTCACCGGGGAGCTGTTTTTT.

This clonotype was seen a few times. This chain uses TRBV19 with TRBJ1-1; D is unclear. In germline, CDR1 is LNHDA, CDR2 SQIVND (reference sequence). Between the trimmed V and J ends, which lost 7 bases and 5 bases, there was a span of 14 bases. The CDR3 is 13 residues long. The CDR3 sequence: CASNSNPGTEAFF. The DNA of the CDR3 is TGTGCCAGTAATTCAAATCCCGGGACTGAAGCTTTCTTT.

This clonotype was counted a few times. The chain uses TRBV20-1 and TRBJ1-6, with 8 bases that match TRBD1. This CDR3 comprises 14 residues. Germline CDR1 is DFQATT and CDR2 is SNEGSKA (reference sequence). Unmatched junction bases numbered 8, after V lost 6 bases and J lost 7 bases. CDR3 sequence: CSAASNRGNSPLHF. The DNA for the CDR3 is TGCAGTGCCGCCTCCAACAGGGGGAATTCACCCCTCCACTTT.

At least ten counts were recorded for this clonotype. The chain combines TRBV28 with TRBJ1-3; maybe TRBD1 (5 bases). Looked up from germline, CDR1 is MDHEN and CDR2 is SYDVKM. This CDR3 spans 17 amino acids. V was trimmed by 2 bases and J by 4 bases, leaving 18 bases between them. The CDR3 DNA is TGTGCCAGCAGTTTAACGGTCGTCCAGGGAACGGGAAACACCATATATTTT. Its translation is CASSLTVVQGTGNTIYF.